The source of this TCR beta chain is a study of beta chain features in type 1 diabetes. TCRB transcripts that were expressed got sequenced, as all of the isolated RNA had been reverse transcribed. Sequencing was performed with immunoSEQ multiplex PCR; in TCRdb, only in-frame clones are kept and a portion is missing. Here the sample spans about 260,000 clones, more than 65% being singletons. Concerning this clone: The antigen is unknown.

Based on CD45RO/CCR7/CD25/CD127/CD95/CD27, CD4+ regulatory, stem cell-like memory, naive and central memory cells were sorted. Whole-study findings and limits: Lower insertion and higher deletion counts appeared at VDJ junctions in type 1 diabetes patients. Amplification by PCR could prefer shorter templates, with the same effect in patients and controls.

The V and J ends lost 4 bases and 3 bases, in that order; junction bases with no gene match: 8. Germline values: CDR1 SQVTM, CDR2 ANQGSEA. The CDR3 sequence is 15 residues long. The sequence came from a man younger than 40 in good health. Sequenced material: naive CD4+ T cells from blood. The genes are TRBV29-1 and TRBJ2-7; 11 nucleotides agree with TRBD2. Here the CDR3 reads CSVGLAGRAFYEQYF. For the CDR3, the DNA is TGCAGCGTTGGACTAGCGGGGAGGGCCTTCTACGAGCAGTACTTC.